This passage covers 21 T cell receptor beta chains from one sample sequenced in a study of cytomegalovirus exposure and HLA in healthy donors. Primers: 60 Vbeta forward and 13 Jbeta reverse. Repertoires were generated with immunoSEQ multiplex PCR, while TCRdb's copy carries only in-frame clones and drops some. This table has hundreds of thousands of clones, around four fifths appearing once. Sequencing was carried out using PBMCs. These receptors all stem from a woman in her sixties in good health and CMV-seropositive.

The V and J genes are TRBV5-4 and TRBJ2-7; 11 bases map to TRBD1. After removal of 2 bases from V and 3 bases from J, the junction contained 4 bases not matched to a gene. The V gene's germline CDR1 is SGHNT and CDR2 YYREEE (reference sequence). The CDR3 extends over 15 amino acids. The CDR3 region is CASSFGQGAYYEQYF. The CDR3 DNA is TGTGCCAGCAGCTTTGGACAGGGGGCCTACTACGAGCAGTACTTC. The variable domain in full, with the rest retrieved from reference TRBV5-4 and TRBJ2-7, is ETGVTQSPTHLIKTRGQQVTLRCSSQSGHNTVSWYQQALGQGPQFIFQYYREEENGRGNFPPRFSGLQFPNYSSELNVNALELDDSALYLCASSFGQGAYYEQYFGPGTRLTVT.

The chain is built from TRBV4-1 and TRBJ1-3; 8 positions agree with TRBD1. The germline V gene encodes CDR1 MGHRA and CDR2 YSYEKL. J gave up 4 bases and V 1 base, and 6 bases lay outside the gene matches. This CDR3 spans 16 amino acids. CDR3 nucleotides: TGCGCCAGCAGCCAAGTCTGGCGACAGGGGGGAAACACCATATATTTT. Its translation: CASSQVWRQGGNTIYF.

The rearrangement joins TRBV10-1 to TRBJ2-1; 7 positions match TRBD1. The CDR3 loop spans 17 amino acids. V was pared by 4 bases and J by 2 bases, with 11 bases of the junction left unmatched. Germline-derived CDR1 and CDR2 are WNHNN and SYGVQD (reference sequence). As DNA, the CDR3 is TGCGCCAGCAGTGGACAGGGCCTAGGGGGCACCTACAATGAGCAGTTCTTC. It is translated as CASSGQGLGGTYNEQFF.

This clone was picked up many times. The rearrangement uses TRBV7-2 and TRBJ1-4, with 7 bases lining up with TRBD1. Trimming removed 5 bases from V and 8 bases from J; junction bases left unmatched: 14. CDR3 length: 16 residues. CDR1 and CDR2 from the germline V gene are SGHTA and FQGNSA. In DNA form, the CDR3 reads TGTGCCAGCAGCGACCCGGGGACAGCTGTATTGGAAAAACTGTTTTTT. This translates into CASSDPGTAVLEKLFF.

This clone appeared a single time. The chain uses TRBV10-1 and TRBJ1-1; no reliable D call. Trimming removed 6 bases at V and 11 bases at J, with 10 bases between. The CDR3 sequence is 10 residues long. Per germline, CDR1 WNHNN and CDR2 SYGVQD (reference sequence). DNA for the CDR3: TGCGCCAGCAGCCCCGAGTCGGCTTTCTTT. Translated: CASSPESAFF.

This clone turned up a few times. The chain carries TRBV6-1 and TRBJ2-2, with D perhaps TRBD2 (6 bases). CDR3 length: 15 residues. CDR1 is MNHNS and CDR2 is SASEGT in the germline V gene. Trimming took off 7 bases at V and 2 bases at J, with 14 bases between the two ends. CDR3 bases: TGTGCCAGCACCCCCGGGGGTATAAACACCGGGGAGCTGTTTTTT. Residues: CASTPGGINTGELFF.

The chain links TRBV9 to TRBJ2-3, with TRBD2 matching 11 bases. The V gene's germline CDR1 is SGDLS and CDR2 YYNGEE. V gave up 2 bases and J gave up 6 bases; unmatched junction bases: 5. CDR3 length: 15 amino acids. This CDR3 reads CASSVSGGAFDTQYF. CDR3 sequence (DNA): TGTGCCAGCAGCGTTAGCGGGGGGGCCTTCGATACGCAGTATTTT.

The rearrangement joins TRBV18 to TRBJ2-1, with a tentative D call TRBD1 (5 bases). CDR3 length: 15 residues. From germline, CDR1 is KGHSH and CDR2 LQKENI. The V gene lost 1 base and the J gene lost 8 bases, with 15 bases spanning the gap. The DNA for the CDR3 is TGTGCCAGCTCACCACAGGGGATGTTTAACGATGAGCAGTTCTTC. Protein product: CASSPQGMFNDEQFF.

The chain uses TRBV7-3 and TRBJ1-2; tentatively, D is TRBD1 (5 bases). CDR1 and CDR2 (germline): SGHTA, FQGTGA. Trimming removed 2 bases at V and 4 bases at J, with 14 bases between. CDR3 length: 15 amino acids. The CDR3 protein is CASSLQPGPSYGYTF. CDR3 in DNA: TGTGCCAGCAGCTTACAACCAGGGCCAAGCTATGGCTACACCTTC.

This clone has a single count. V usage is TRBV15 and J usage is TRBJ2-5; D is unclear. Germline CDR1 LNHNV, CDR2 YYDKDF (reference sequence). The CDR3 sequence is 13 residues long. The V end lost 8 bases, the J end lost 0 bases, and 10 bases lay between the germline ends. For the CDR3, the DNA is TGTGCCACCGAGCCCGGGTACCAAGAGACCCAGTACTTC. Protein product: CATEPGYQETQYF.

The chain employs TRBV18 and TRBJ1-1; D is undetermined. CDR1 is KGHSH, CDR2 LQKENI, per germline. The CDR3 loop spans 13 amino acids. Trimming stripped 6 bases from V and 1 base from J, with 9 bases between. CDR3 bases: TGTGCCAGCTCTTCCGGAGGGAACACTGAAGCTTTCTTT. Translating gives CASSSGGNTEAFF. Full variable domain (outside the CDR3, taken from reference TRBV18 and TRBJ1-1): NAGVMQNPRHLVRRRGQEARLRCSPMKGHSHVYWYRQLPEEGLKFMVYLQKENIIDESGMPKERFSAEFPKEGPSILRIQQVVRGDSAAYFCASSSGGNTEAFFGQGTRLTVV.

The chain is built from TRBV5-1 and TRBJ2-3; 9 positions match TRBD1. The CDR3 has 14 amino acids. V gave up 3 bases and J gave up 6 bases; unmatched junction bases: 5. Germline assignment: CDR1 SGHRS and CDR2 YFSETQ. The CDR3 loop is CASSWGQGGDTQYF. The CDR3 region has the DNA TGCGCCAGCAGCTGGGGACAGGGCGGGGATACGCAGTATTTT. The full variable domain, in which reference TRBV5-1 and TRBJ2-3 provide the parts outside the CDR3, is KAGVTQTPRYLIKTRGQQVTLSCSPISGHRSVSWYQQTPGQGLQFLFEYFSETQRNKGNFPGRFSGRQFSNSRSEMNVSTLELGDSALYLCASSWGQGGDTQYFGPGTRLTVL.

The chain combines TRBV7-8 with TRBJ2-7; TRBD1 matches at 8 bases. Germline V gene sequence: CDR1 SGHVS, CDR2 FQNEAQ. With V trimmed by 6 bases and J by 1 base, 8 bases remained unmatched. The CDR3 runs 15 residues. The CDR3, as DNA: TGTGCCAGCAGACCAGGGACAGGACCTTCCTACGAGCAGTACTTC. Translation gives CASRPGTGPSYEQYF.

This chain uses TRBV7-9 with TRBJ2-5, with 9 positions matching TRBD1. Germline loops: CDR1 SEHNR, CDR2 FQNEAQ (reference sequence). The ends lost 6 bases at V and 5 bases at J; junction bases unmatched: 10. The CDR3 consists of 15 residues. CDR3 in amino acids: CASRSRDRVVETQYF. Here the CDR3 DNA reads TGTGCCAGCAGATCCCGGGACAGGGTGGTTGAGACCCAGTACTTC. Together with reference TRBV7-9 and TRBJ2-5, the CDR3 gives the full variable domain: DTGVSQNPRHKITKRGQNVTFRCDPISEHNRLYWYRQTLGQGPEFLTYFQNEAQLEKSRLLSDRFSAERPKGSFSTLEIQRTEQGDSAMYLCASRSRDRVVETQYFGPGTRLLVL.

J is TRBJ1-2 and V is TRBV5-1; D may be TRBD1 (6 bases). From germline, CDR1 is SGHRS and CDR2 YFSETQ. The CDR3 spans 18 residues. Deletions cut 0 bases from V and 2 bases from J, with 20 bases between. The CDR3 here is CASSLGYRDAARNYGYTF. The CDR3, as DNA: TGCGCCAGCAGCTTGGGGTACAGGGATGCCGCCAGAAACTATGGCTACACCTTC.

V is TRBV12-5 and J is TRBJ2-7; perhaps TRBD1 as D (5 bases). Germline CDR1 LGHNT, CDR2 FRNRAP. The CDR3 is 13 amino acids. The CDR3 nucleotides read TGTGCCCCCTGGAAGCAGGGCTCCTACGAGCAGTACTTC. Protein product: CAPWKQGSYEQYF.

This clone was seen a single time. This rearrangement joins TRBV30 to TRBJ2-5, with 9 bases aligning to TRBD2. The J segment lost 2 bases and the V segment lost 2 bases, leaving 9 bases of the junction unmatched. This CDR3 has 16 residues. CDR1 and CDR2 (germline): GTSNPN, SVGIG (reference sequence). The CDR3 sequence is CAWSHGLAGRQETQYF. DNA of the CDR3: TGTGCCTGGAGTCATGGTCTAGCGGGACGACAAGAGACCCAGTACTTC.

The J gene is TRBJ1-2, the V gene TRBV6-1; 12 bases fit TRBD1. V shed 5 bases and J 7 bases; nucleotides not matched to a gene: 5. Germline values: CDR1 MNHNS, CDR2 SASEGT. The CDR3 length is 14 residues. In nucleotides, the CDR3 is TGTGCCAGCAGTAGGGGACAGGGGGCGCGTGGCTACACCTTC. The encoded protein is CASSRGQGARGYTF.

V gene TRBV6-5 combines with J gene TRBJ2-3, with 8 bases that match TRBD2. The CDR3 runs to 14 residues. With V trimmed by 6 bases and J by 3 bases, 5 bases remained unmatched. CDR1 is MNHEY and CDR2 is SVGAGI in the germline V gene. The CDR3 sequence: CASRTSEGTDTQYF. DNA for the CDR3: TGTGCCAGCAGGACTAGCGAGGGTACAGATACGCAGTATTTT.

The V call is TRBV7-2, the J call TRBJ1-2; TRBD1 matches 10 bases. Per germline, CDR1 SGHTA and CDR2 FQGNSA. This CDR3 has 16 residues. The V segment lost 1 base and the J segment 4 bases; nucleotides outside the gene matches: 6. The CDR3 DNA reads as TGTGCCAGCAGCTTAGGCCGACAGGGGGCGGGCTATGGCTACACCTTC. Translation: CASSLGRQGAGYGYTF.

The V call is TRBV23-1, the J call TRBJ1-1; 10 bases are a match to TRBD1. TRBV23-1 is noted as an ORF with a role that remains uncertain. This CDR3 has 18 residues. With 10 bases clipped from V and 4 bases from J, the junction kept 21 bases outside the gene matches. Here the CDR3 reads CATRRRGQGPKRITEAFF. CDR3 DNA: TGCGCCACCCGGAGGAGGGGACAGGGGCCAAAGAGGATCACTGAAGCTTTCTTT.